This T cell receptor (beta chain) stems from a study of T cells in Graves' hyperthyroidism and ophthalmopathy. Diagnosis rested on symptoms, serum thyroxine and TRAb, thyroid ultrasound, and orbital computed tomography. Germline lookup yields CDR1 DFQATT and CDR2 SNEGSKA (reference sequence). There are 14 residues in the CDR3. General study points: Within blood appeared most thyroid clonotypes that had expanded above 0.001.

The CDR3 regions of TCR beta were amplified from RNA transcripts. The HTBI primer set drove a first-round RT-PCR of the TCR CDR3. TCRdb passed the multiplex PCR reads through MiXCR, listing each CDR3 protein once. Found here are roughly 350,000 distinct CDR3 sequences, approximately 15% of them singletons; the top ten hold around 24%. Details on this clonotype: The antigen is unknown. Being one base from a much bigger clone, this may be a read error.

The clonotype was recovered from a woman between 25 and 40 years old with Graves' hyperthyroidism. The sample comprised blood. The chain joins TRBV20-1 to TRBJ2-7; 8 bases fit TRBD1. The CDR3 region has the DNA TGCTGTGCCACCCAGGGGGCGAGGGCCTACGAGCAGTACTTC. It encodes CCATQGARAYEQYF.